What follows is one TCR beta chain and its context. The sample comes from a study of blood T cell repertoires in COVID-19. Study overall: Samples of COVID-19 (acute and convalescent) were obtained from the United States, Italy and Spain. PBMCs, B-cell-depleted T cells, or T cells were the source of the cDNA or gDNA that made up the material.

The V gene lost 0 bases and the J gene lost 0 bases, with 18 bases spanning the gap. Germline CDR1 and CDR2: SGHTA and FQGNSA. The CDR3 covers 20 residues. In the source study's methods: Estimates of nucleated cell counts were drawn from the amplification of reference gene primers. Some clones are missing from TCRdb's copy, which holds only in-frame ones; the method was immunoSEQ multiplex PCR. The DNA was the basis for D and trimming; V, J and clone size are from that table. The sample has about 140,000 clones, more than 65% seen once. This chain connects TRBV7-2 to TRBJ2-6; a weak D match, TRBD1 (7 bases). The receptor's source is a man older than 75 with acute or convalescent COVID-19. Sequencing input: peripheral blood. CDR3 sequence reads: CASSLAPPGGYSSGANVLTF. The CDR3 DNA reads as TGTGCCAGCAGCTTAGCCCCCCCAGGGGGGTACTCCTCTGGGGCCAACGTCCTGACTTTC.